The clone carrying this T cell receptor beta chain was found a few times. Its matching antigen is unknown. The sample originates from a study of T cells in Graves' hyperthyroidism and ophthalmopathy. As for the study in general: It was at initial diagnosis, before any treatment, that peripheral blood was collected. Study-level findings and limits: Blood also held most thyroid clonotypes expanded beyond 0.001.

Hyperthyroidism of Graves' type that showed no ophthalmopathy progression within 18 months was stable. In patients aged 18 to 65, hyperthyroidism was newly diagnosed, with duration under 2 months. Amplified TCR beta CDR3 regions derived from RNA transcripts. TCR CDR3 underwent first-round RT-PCR with the HTBI primer set. TCRdb fed the multiplex PCR reads into MiXCR, producing one record per CDR3 protein. Of 600,000 to 750,000 distinct CDR3 sequences listed, around a sixth are singletons. CDR3 size: 15 residues. V was clipped by 6 bases and J by 10 bases; unmatched bases: 8. CDR1 is MDHEN and CDR2 is SYDVKM in the germline V gene.

The chain links TRBV28 to TRBJ2-1, with TRBD2 identical over 14 bases. Sample: blood. The receptor was derived from a man over 45 with Graves' hyperthyroidism. CDR3: CASSRGLAGAAEQFF. CDR3 sequence (DNA): TGTGCCAGCAGCAGGGGACTAGCGGGAGCCGCCGAGCAGTTCTTC.